A single sample is the source of the 9 T cell receptor beta chains below, sequenced in a study of spatial heterogeneity in lung cancer. Time point described: blood at routine non-recurrence follow-up after resection. TCRdb passed the 5' RACE reads through MiXCR, listing each CDR3 protein once. The sample contains approximately 41,000 distinct CDR3 sequences, about 10% of which appear only once. Specimen: PBMCs, collected at follow-up. The receptors shown here come from a female donor with early-stage non-small cell lung cancer.

This clonotype was observed at least ten times. The rearrangement uses TRBV7-9 and TRBJ1-1; D might be TRBD1 (5 bases). Trimming left V 3 bases short and J 6 bases short, with 14 bases between. The CDR3 is 14 amino acids. CDR1 is SEHNR and CDR2 is FQNEAQ in the germline V gene (reference sequence). This chain's CDR3 is CASSFLQGSSEAFF. Written as DNA, the CDR3 is TGTGCCAGCAGCTTTCTCCAGGGAAGCTCTGAAGCTTTCTTT.

The CDR3 is CSARQGNLNEKLFF. In DNA, the CDR3 is TGCAGCGCCAGACAGGGAAATCTGAATGAAAAACTGTTTTTT. This chain links TRBV29-1 with TRBJ1-4; 7 bases align to TRBD1. Losses at the gene ends were 7 bases for V and 5 bases for J; bases not matched to a gene: 10. This CDR3 region has 14 residues. Germline V gene lookup returns CDR1 SQVTM and CDR2 ANQGSEA.

This clonotype has ten or more counts. This rearrangement joins TRBV6-1 to TRBJ1-2; D might be TRBD1 (6 bases). Germline assignment: CDR1 MNHNS and CDR2 SASEGT. The V end was cut by 2 bases, the J end by 7 bases, with 14 bases between. The CDR3 extends over 14 amino acids. The CDR3 loop reads CASSELRLTGGYTF. The CDR3, as DNA: TGTGCCAGCAGTGAACTTAGGTTGACAGGTGGCTACACCTTC.

This rearrangement joins TRBV27 to TRBJ1-1, with D possibly TRBD1 on 5 matching bases. This CDR3 has 13 amino acids. The V gene's germline CDR1 is MNHEY and CDR2 SMNVEV (reference sequence). V was shortened by 4 bases and J by 3 bases, with 9 bases between the two germline ends. CDR3 coding DNA: TGTGCCAGCAGTTACCAGGGCCACACTGAAGCTTTCTTT. It yields the protein CASSYQGHTEAFF.

This clonotype was found many times. The chain links TRBV28 to TRBJ1-5, with D possibly being TRBD1 (5 bases). CDR1 MDHEN and CDR2 SYDVKM come from the germline V gene. Trimming removed 5 bases from V and 4 bases from J, with 9 bases in between. The CDR3 length is 13 residues. This CDR3 is CASSGDGNQPQHF. The CDR3 bases are TGTGCCAGCAGTGGGGACGGTAATCAGCCCCAGCATTTT.

This clonotype appeared many times. The rearrangement links TRBV19 to TRBJ2-7; D assignment may be TRBD1 or TRBD2 (5 bases each). The CDR3 is made up of 14 amino acids. CDR1 is LNHDA, CDR2 SQIVND, per germline (reference sequence). Trimming cost V 5 bases and J 1 base, with 12 bases left between them. This CDR3 reads CASSRGTASYEQYF. In nucleotides, the CDR3 is TGTGCCAGTAGTCGAGGGACGGCGTCCTACGAGCAGTACTTC.

The chain employs TRBV7-2 and TRBJ2-1, with D possibly being TRBD1 (6 bases). The germline V gene has CDR1 SGHTA and CDR2 FQGNSA. Trimming shortened V by 10 bases and J by 3 bases, and 10 bases separated the two germline ends. CDR3 size: 12 residues. CDR3: CANRAVYNEQFF. The CDR3 nucleotides are TGTGCCAACAGGGCGGTCTACAATGAGCAGTTCTTC.

This clonotype was seen only a few times. V gene TRBV6-5 combines with J gene TRBJ2-5; TRBD1 matches at 7 bases. The germline gives CDR1 MNHEY, CDR2 SVGAGI. The CDR3 extends over 14 amino acids. The V and J ends lost 6 bases and 3 bases, in that order; junction bases with no gene match: 7. CDR3: CASSHPGTEETQYF. CDR3 DNA sequence: TGTGCCAGCAGCCACCCCGGGACAGAAGAGACCCAGTACTTC.

This clonotype was seen ten or more times. V usage is TRBV2 and J usage is TRBJ2-5; the match to TRBD1 covers 9 bases. Losses at the gene ends were 7 bases for V and 5 bases for J; bases not matched to a gene: 5. CDR1 and CDR2 (germline): SNHLY, FYNNEI. This CDR3 comprises 13 residues. CDR3 region: CASKITGGETQYF. CDR3 DNA: TGTGCCAGCAAAATCACAGGGGGCGAGACCCAGTACTTC.